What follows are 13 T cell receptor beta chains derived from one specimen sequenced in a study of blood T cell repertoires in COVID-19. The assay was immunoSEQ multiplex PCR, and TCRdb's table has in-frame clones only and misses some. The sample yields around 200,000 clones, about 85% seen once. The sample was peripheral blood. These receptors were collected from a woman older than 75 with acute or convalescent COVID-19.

This chain's CDR3 is CASSPGGSGSPLHF. The DNA for the CDR3 is TGTGCCAGCTCACCGGGAGGGTCTGGATCACCCCTCCACTTT. The gene calls are TRBV18 and TRBJ1-6; D is unresolved. The CDR3 is 14 amino acids. V was cut by 3 bases and J by 10 bases, with 13 bases left in between. Germline CDR1 KGHSH, CDR2 LQKENI.

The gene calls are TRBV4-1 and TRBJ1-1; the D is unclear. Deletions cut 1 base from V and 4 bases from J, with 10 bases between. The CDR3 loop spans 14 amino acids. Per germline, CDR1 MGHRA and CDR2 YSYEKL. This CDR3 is CASSQGGGGTEAFF. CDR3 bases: TGCGCCAGCAGCCAAGGGGGTGGAGGCACTGAAGCTTTCTTT.

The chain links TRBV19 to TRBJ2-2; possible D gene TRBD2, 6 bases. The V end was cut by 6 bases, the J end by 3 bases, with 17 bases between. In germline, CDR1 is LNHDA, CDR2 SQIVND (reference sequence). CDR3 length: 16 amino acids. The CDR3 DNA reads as TGTGCCAGTAGCACCAGGGCGGGGATGGACACCGGGGAGCTGTTTTTT. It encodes CASSTRAGMDTGELFF.

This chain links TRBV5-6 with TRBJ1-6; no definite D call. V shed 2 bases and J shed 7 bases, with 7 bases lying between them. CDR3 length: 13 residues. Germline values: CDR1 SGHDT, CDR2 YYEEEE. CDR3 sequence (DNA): TGTGCCAGCAGCTTCTCCGGGAATTCACCCCTCCACTTT. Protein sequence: CASSFSGNSPLHF.

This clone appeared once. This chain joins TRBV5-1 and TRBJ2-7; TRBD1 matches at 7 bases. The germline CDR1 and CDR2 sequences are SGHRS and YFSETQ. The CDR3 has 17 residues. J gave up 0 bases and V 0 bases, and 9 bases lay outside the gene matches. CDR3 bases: TGCGCCAGCAGCTTGGCCAGAGGGACAGCCGGCTCCTACGAGCAGTACTTC. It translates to CASSLARGTAGSYEQYF.

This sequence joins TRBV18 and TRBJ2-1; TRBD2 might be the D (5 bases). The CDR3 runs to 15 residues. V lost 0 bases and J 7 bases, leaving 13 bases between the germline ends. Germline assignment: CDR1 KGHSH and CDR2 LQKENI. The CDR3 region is CASSPPLQRGNEQFF. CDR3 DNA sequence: TGTGCCAGCTCACCACCTTTACAGCGAGGGAATGAGCAGTTCTTC.

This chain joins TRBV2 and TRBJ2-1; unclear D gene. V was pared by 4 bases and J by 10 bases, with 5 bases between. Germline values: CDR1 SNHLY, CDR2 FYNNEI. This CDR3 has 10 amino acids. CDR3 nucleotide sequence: TGTGCCAGCAGTGGGCCAGAGCAGTTCTTC. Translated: CASSGPEQFF.

The CDR3 here is CASSPQTGNTEAFF. The CDR3 DNA reads as TGTGCCAGCTCACCGCAAACAGGGAATACTGAAGCTTTCTTT. The V gene is TRBV18, the J gene TRBJ1-1; a weak D match, TRBD1 (6 bases). The CDR3 runs to 14 residues. Per germline, CDR1 KGHSH and CDR2 LQKENI. The V gene lost 3 bases and the J gene lost 5 bases, with 13 bases spanning the gap.

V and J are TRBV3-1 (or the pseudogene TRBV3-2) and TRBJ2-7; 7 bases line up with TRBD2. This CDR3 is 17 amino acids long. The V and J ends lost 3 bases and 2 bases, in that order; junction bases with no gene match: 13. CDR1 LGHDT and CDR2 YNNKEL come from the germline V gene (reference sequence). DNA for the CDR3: TGTGCCAGCAGCCACGGGGGGATGGGCAAAGGGCCCTACGAGCAGTACTTC. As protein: CASSHGGMGKGPYEQYF.

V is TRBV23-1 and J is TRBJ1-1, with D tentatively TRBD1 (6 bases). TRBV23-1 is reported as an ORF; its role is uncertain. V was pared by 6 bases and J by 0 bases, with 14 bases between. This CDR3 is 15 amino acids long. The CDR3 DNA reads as TGCGCCAGCAGGGATCAGACAGGAGTGAACACTGAAGCTTTCTTT. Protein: CASRDQTGVNTEAFF.

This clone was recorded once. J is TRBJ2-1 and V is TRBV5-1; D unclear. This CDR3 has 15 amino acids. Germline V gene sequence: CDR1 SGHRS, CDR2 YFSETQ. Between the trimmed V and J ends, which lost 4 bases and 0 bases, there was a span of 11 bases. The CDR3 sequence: CASSRLPGSYNEQFF. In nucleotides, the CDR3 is TGCGCCAGCAGCCGACTCCCCGGCTCCTACAATGAGCAGTTCTTC.

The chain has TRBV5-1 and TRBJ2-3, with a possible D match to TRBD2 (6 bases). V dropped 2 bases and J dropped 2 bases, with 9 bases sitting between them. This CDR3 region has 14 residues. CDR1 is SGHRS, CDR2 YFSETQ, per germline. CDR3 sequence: CASSFSGTTDTQYF. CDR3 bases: TGCGCCAGCAGCTTTAGCGGAACCACAGATACGCAGTATTTT.

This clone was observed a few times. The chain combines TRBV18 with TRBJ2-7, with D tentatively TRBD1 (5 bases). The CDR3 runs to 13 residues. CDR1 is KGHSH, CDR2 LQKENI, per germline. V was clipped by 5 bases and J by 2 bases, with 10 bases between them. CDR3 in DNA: TGTGCCAGCTCAGGGGCAGGCCCCTACGAGCAGTACTTC. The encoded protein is CASSGAGPYEQYF.